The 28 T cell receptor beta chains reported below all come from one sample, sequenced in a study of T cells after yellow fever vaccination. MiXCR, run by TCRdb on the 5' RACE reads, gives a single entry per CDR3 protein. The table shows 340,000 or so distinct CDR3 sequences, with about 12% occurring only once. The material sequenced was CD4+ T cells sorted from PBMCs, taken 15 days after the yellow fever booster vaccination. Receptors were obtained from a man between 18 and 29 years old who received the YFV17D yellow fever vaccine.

The CDR3 reads CASSYRDGNTIYF. The CDR3 DNA sequence: TGTGCCAGCAGTTACAGGGATGGAAACACCATATATTTT. The chain combines TRBV6-5 with TRBJ1-3; no clear D gene. The CDR3 runs 13 residues. Trimming took off 2 bases at V and 3 bases at J, with 5 bases between the two ends. Germline V gene lookup returns CDR1 MNHEY and CDR2 SVGAGI.

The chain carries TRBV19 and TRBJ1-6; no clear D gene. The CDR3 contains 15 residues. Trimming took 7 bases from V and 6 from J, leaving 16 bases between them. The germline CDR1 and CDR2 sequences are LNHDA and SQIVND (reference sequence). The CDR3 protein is CASTLVRLGNSPLHF. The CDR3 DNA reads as TGTGCCAGTACCCTCGTGAGGTTGGGTAATTCACCCCTCCACTTT. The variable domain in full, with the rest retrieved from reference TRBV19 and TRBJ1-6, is DGGITQSPKYLFRKEGQNVTLSCEQNLNHDAMYWYRQDPGQGLRLIYYSQIVNDFQKGDIAEGYSVSREKKESFPLTVTSAQKNPTAFYLCASTLVRLGNSPLHFGNGTRLTVT.

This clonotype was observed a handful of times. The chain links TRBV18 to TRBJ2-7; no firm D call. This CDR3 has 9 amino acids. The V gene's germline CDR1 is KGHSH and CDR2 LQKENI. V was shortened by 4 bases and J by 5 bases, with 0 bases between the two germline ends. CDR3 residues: CASSHEQYV. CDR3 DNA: TGTGCCAGCTCACACGAGCAGTACGTC.

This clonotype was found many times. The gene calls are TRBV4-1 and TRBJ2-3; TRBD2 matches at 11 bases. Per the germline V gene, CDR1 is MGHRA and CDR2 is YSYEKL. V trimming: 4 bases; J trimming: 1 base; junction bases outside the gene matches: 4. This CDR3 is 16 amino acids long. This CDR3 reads CASSRDSGGGTDTQYF. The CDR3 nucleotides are TGCGCCAGCAGCCGAGATAGCGGGGGGGGCACAGATACGCAGTATTTT.

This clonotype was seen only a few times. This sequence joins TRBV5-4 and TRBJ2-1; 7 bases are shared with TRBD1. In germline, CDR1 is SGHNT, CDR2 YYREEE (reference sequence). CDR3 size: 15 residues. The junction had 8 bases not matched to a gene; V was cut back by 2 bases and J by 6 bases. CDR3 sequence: CASSFRTGDVNEQFF. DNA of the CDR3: TGTGCCAGCAGCTTCCGAACAGGGGACGTCAATGAGCAGTTCTTC.

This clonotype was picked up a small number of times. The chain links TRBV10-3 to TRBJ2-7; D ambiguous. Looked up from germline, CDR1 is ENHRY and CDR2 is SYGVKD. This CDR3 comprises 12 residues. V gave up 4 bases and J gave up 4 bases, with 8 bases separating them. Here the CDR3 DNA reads TGTGCCATCAGTGGGTATGGGTACGAGCAGTACTTC. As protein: CAISGYGYEQYF.

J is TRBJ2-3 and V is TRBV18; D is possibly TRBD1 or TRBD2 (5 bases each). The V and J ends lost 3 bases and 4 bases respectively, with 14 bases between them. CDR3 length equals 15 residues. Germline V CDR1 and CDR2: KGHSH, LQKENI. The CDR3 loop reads CASSPQGPGPDTQYF. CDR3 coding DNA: TGTGCCAGCTCACCCCAGGGACCGGGACCAGATACGCAGTATTTT.

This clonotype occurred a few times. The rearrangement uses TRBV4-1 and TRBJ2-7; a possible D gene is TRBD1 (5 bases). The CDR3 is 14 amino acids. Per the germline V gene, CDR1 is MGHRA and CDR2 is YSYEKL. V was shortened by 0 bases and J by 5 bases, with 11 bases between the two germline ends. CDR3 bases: TGCGCCAGCAGCCAAGATGACAGTAAGGACGAGCAGTACGTC. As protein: CASSQDDSKDEQYV.

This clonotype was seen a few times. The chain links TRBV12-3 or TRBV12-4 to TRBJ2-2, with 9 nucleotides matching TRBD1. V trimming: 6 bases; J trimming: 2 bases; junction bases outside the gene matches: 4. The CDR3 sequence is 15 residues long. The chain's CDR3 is CASRADRGNTGELFF. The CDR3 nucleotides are TGTGCCAGCAGGGCGGACAGGGGTAACACCGGGGAGCTGTTTTTT.

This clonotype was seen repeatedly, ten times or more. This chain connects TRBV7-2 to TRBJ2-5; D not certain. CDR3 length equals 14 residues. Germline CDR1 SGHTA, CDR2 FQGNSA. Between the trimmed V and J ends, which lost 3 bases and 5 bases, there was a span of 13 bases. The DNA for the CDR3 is TGTGCCAGCAGCTTTCCAACATTAGGGGAGACCCAGTACTTC. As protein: CASSFPTLGETQYF.

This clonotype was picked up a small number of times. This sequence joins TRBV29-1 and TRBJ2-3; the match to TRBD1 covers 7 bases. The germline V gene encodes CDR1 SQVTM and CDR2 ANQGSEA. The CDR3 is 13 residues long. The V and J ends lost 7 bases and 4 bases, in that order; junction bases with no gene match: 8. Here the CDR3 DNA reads TGCAGCGGTGAGGGGGCGCCTTCAGATACGCAGTATTTT. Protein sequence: CSGEGAPSDTQYF.

The CDR3 region is CASSPATAGIHEQYV. The CDR3 nucleotides are TGTGCCAGCAGCCCTGCGACAGCAGGGATCCACGAGCAGTACGTC. V gene TRBV28 combines with J gene TRBJ2-7; perhaps TRBD1 as D (5 bases). V was clipped by 6 bases and J by 5 bases, with 20 bases between them. Germline V gene data show CDR1 as MDHEN and CDR2 as SYDVKM. The CDR3 extends over 15 amino acids.

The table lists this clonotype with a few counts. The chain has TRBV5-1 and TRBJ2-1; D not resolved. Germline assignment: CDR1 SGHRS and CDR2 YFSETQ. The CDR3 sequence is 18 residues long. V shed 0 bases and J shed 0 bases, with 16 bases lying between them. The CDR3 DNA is TGCGCCAGCAGCTTGGCAAGGCCCGCCCTGAGCTCCTACAATGAGCAGTTCTTC. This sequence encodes CASSLARPALSSYNEQFF.

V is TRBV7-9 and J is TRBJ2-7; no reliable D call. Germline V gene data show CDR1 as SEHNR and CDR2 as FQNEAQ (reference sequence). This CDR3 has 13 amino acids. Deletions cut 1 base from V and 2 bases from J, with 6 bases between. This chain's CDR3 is CASSLVEAYEQYV. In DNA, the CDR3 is TGTGCCAGCAGCTTAGTGGAAGCCTACGAGCAGTACGTC.

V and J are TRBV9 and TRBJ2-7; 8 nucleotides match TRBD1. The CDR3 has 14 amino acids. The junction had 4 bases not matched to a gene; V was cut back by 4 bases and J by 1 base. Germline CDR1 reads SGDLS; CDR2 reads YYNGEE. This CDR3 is CASSRGTGSYEQYF. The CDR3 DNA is TGTGCCAGCAGCAGAGGGACAGGTTCCTACGAGCAGTACTTC.

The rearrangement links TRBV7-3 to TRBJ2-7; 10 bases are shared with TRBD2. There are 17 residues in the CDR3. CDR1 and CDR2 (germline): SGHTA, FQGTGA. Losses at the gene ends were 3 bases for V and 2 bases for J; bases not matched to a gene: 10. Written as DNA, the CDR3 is TGTGCCAGCAGCTTCCATGACGACAGCGGGGGGGCCTACGAGCAGTACTTC. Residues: CASSFHDDSGGAYEQYF.

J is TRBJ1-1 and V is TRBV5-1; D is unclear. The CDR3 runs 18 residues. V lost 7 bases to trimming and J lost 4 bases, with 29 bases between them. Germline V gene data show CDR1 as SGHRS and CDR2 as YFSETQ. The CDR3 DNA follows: TGCGCCAGCCGGACGAGGGAGGTCGTAATGGGTCGGGGCACTGAAGCTTTCTTT. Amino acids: CASRTREVVMGRGTEAFF.

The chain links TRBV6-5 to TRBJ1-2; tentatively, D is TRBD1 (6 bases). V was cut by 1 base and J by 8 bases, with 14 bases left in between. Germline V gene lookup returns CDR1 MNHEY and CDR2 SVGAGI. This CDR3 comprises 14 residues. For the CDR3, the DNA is TGTGCCAGCAGTTACTATGTGGGACAAGGCGGCTACACCTTC. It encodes CASSYYVGQGGYTF.

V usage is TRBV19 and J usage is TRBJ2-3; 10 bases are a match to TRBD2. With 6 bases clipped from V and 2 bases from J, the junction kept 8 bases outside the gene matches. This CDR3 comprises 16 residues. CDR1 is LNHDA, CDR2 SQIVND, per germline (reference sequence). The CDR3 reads CASSATAGGDTDTQYF. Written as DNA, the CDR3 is TGTGCCAGTAGCGCTACAGCGGGGGGGGACACAGATACGCAGTATTTT.

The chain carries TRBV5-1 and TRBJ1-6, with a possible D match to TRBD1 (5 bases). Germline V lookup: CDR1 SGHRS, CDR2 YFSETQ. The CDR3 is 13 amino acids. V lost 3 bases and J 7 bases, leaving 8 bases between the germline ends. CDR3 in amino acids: CASSSYRNSPLHF. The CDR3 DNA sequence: TGCGCCAGCAGCTCTTACAGGAATTCACCCCTCCACTTT.

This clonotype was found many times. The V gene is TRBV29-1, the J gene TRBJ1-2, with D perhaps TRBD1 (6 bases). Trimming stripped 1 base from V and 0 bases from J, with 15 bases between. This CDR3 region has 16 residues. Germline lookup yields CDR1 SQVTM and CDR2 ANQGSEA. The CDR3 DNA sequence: TGCAGCGTTGAAGTGGCTTGGGAGGGGGCTAACTATGGCTACACCTTC. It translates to CSVEVAWEGANYGYTF.

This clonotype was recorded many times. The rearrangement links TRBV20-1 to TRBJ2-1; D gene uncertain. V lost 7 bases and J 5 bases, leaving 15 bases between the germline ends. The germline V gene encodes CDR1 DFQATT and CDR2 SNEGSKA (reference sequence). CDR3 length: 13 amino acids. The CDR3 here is CSGVRAQNNEQFF. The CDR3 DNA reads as TGCAGTGGGGTCCGGGCACAGAACAATGAGCAGTTCTTC.

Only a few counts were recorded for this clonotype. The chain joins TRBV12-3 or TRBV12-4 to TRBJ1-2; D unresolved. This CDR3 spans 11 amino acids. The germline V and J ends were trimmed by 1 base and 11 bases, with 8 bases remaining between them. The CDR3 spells CASSLGVRYTF. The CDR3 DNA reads TGTGCCAGCAGTTTAGGAGTCCGGTACACCTTC.

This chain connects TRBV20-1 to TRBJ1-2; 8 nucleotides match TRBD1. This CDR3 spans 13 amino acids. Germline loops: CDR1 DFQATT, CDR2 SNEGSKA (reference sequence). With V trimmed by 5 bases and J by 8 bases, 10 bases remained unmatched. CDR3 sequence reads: CSAGGTGGGGYTF. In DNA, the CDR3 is TGCAGTGCTGGCGGGACAGGAGGAGGGGGCTACACCTTC.

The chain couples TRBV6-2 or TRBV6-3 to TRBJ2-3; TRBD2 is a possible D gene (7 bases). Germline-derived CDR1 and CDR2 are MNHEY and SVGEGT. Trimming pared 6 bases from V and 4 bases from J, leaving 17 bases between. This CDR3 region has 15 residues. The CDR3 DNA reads TGTGCCAGCAGCGCACGGGGGGCCGGTTCAGATACGCAGTATTTT. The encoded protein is CASSARGAGSDTQYF.

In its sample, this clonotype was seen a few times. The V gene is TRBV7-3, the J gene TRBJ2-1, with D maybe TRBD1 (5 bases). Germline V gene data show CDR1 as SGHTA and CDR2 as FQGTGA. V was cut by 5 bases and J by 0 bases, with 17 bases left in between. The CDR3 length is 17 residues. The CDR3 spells CASSAKGARDSYNEQFF. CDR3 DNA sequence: TGTGCCAGCAGCGCAAAAGGCGCCAGGGACTCCTACAATGAGCAGTTCTTC.

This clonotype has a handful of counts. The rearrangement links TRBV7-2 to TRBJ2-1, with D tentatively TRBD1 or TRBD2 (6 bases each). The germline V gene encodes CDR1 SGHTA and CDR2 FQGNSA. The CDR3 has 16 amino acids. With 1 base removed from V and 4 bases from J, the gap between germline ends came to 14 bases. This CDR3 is CASSLVSGGLYNEQFF. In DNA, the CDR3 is TGTGCCAGCAGCTTAGTATCCGGGGGCCTTTACAATGAGCAGTTCTTC. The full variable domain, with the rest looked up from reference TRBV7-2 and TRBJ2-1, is GAGVSQSPSNKVTEKGKDVELRCDPISGHTALYWYRQSLGQGLEFLIYFQGNSAPDKSGLPSDRFSAERTGGSVSTLTIQRTQQEDSAVYLCASSLVSGGLYNEQFFGPGTRLTVL.

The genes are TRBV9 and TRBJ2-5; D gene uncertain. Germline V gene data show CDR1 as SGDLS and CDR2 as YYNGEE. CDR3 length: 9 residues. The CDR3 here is CAERQTQYF. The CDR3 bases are TGTGCGGAGCGACAGACCCAGTACTTC.